These T cell receptor beta chains were read from a single sample in a study of CD8 T cells in ankylosing spondylitis. Via MiXCR, TCRdb re-called the 5' RACE reads, giving one row per CDR3 protein. The table lists around 230,000 distinct CDR3 sequences, 8.6% of them singletons. Sequencing used blood, either unsorted or a sorted T cell fraction (not recorded which). These receptors were collected from a male donor with ankylosing spondylitis or in good health (not recorded which). CDR3s include the opening cysteine and the closing phenylalanine or tryptophan. The D gene is left open where the match is weak. Size values are once, few and many counts, or a class for expanded clones, and some rows have none.

j_call | clone_size | v_call | d_call | cdr3_nt | cdr3_aa
TRBJ2-2 | many | TRBV11-2 | TRBD1 | TGTGCCAGCACCCCGGGGACAGGGCACACCGGGGAGCTGTTTTTT | CASTPGTGHTGELFF
TRBJ2-2 | NA | TRBV18 | TRBD1 | TGTGCCAGCTCACCGACAGGGGCGGAAGCGAACACCGGGGAGCTGTTTTTT | CASSPTGAEANTGELFF
TRBJ2-3 | many | TRBV24-1 | TRBD2 | TGTGCCACCTCCCCCTGGTATAGCGGGAGCACAGATACGCAGTATTTT | CATSPWYSGSTDTQYF
TRBJ1-4 | many | TRBV12-5 | NA | TGTGCTAGTGGTGCGACAGGACGAAATGAAAAACTGTTTTTT | CASGATGRNEKLFF
TRBJ1-2 | few | TRBV6-2/TRBV6-3 | NA | TGTGCCAGCAGTTACACCGTGTCGCGAGATAATGGCTACGCCTTC | CASSYTVSRDNGYAF
TRBJ2-7 | NA | TRBV7-2 | TRBD2 | TGTGCCAGCAGCTCATGGGGACTAGCGGCAGCGTCCTACGAGCAGTACTTC | CASSSWGLAAASYEQYF
TRBJ2-3 | NA | TRBV20-1 | TRBD2 | TGCAGTGCTAGGGACGGGGGGACGATGAAAGATACGCAGTATTTT | CSARDGGTMKDTQYF
TRBJ1-3 | few | TRBV27 | NA | TGTGCCAGCAGTTTATTTTCCGGGCAGCTCTCCGGAAACACCATATATTTT | CASSLFSGQLSGNTIYF
TRBJ2-7 | many | TRBV14 | NA | TGTGCCAGCAGCCAAGAAATCAGGGCGGAGCAGTACTTC | CASSQEIRAEQYF
TRBJ2-3 | many | TRBV4-3 | TRBD2 | TGCGCCAGCAGCCAAGATCCGGCTAGCGGGGGAGGAGATACGCAGTATTTT | CASSQDPASGGGDTQYF
TRBJ2-1 | many | TRBV20-1 | NA | TGCAGTGCTAGTGACCCCGGGGACTACAATGAGCAGTTCTTC | CSASDPGDYNEQFF
TRBJ1-2 | many | TRBV7-9 | TRBD1 | TGTGCCAGCAGCTTAGACCGGGGACAGGGTTCTGGGGGCTACACCTTC | CASSLDRGQGSGGYTF
TRBJ2-1 | many | TRBV4-1 | TRBD2 | TGCGCCAGCAGCCTCACTAGCGGGAGTTTCGACAATGAGCAGTTCTTC | CASSLTSGSFDNEQFF
TRBJ2-5 | many | TRBV5-6 | NA | TGTGCCAGCAGCTTGGGACCCAGTTACCAAGAGACCCAGTACTTC | CASSLGPSYQETQYF
TRBJ1-2 | many | TRBV12-3/TRBV12-4 | NA | TGTGCCAGCAGTCCCACTAAGGGCGGCTACACCTTC | CASSPTKGGYTF
TRBJ1-5 | many | TRBV4-3 | NA | TGCGCCAGCAGCCAAGATCTGAGGTCCAATCAGCCCCAGCATTTT | CASSQDLRSNQPQHF
TRBJ1-2 | many | TRBV19 | NA | TGTGCCAGTACCATCGGCTATGGCTACACCTTC | CASTIGYGYTF
TRBJ2-7 | few | TRBV20-1 | NA | TGCAGTGCTAGATTAGGAACTTCTCAGGACGAGCAGTACTTC | CSARLGTSQDEQYF
TRBJ2-7 | many | TRBV7-3 | NA | TGTGCCAGCAGCCCTGGTGCGGGCTACGAGCAGTACTTC | CASSPGAGYEQYF
TRBJ2-7 | many | TRBV27 | TRBD1 | TGTGCCAGCACCCTCTCGACAGGGGGTCACTACGAGCAGTACTTC | CASTLSTGGHYEQYF
TRBJ2-7 | NA | TRBV5-5 | NA | TGTGCCAGCAGCTTGAGGATGATTCGTGACTCCGAGCAGTACTTC | CASSLRMIRDSEQYF
TRBJ1-2 | many | TRBV7-2 | NA | TGTGCCAGCAGCCCGGACCGAGTCGGTGGCTACACCTTC | CASSPDRVGGYTF
TRBJ2-1 | many | TRBV7-8 | TRBD2 | TGTGCCAGCAGCTCGCGAACTAGCGGGAGGCTTAACAATGAGCAGTTCTTC | CASSSRTSGRLNNEQFF
TRBJ1-4 | many | TRBV5-1 | NA | TGCGCCAGCAGCTTGGGGGGCGGCGAAAAACTGTTTTTT | CASSLGGGEKLFF
TRBJ1-5 | many | TRBV6-1 | TRBD1 | TGTGCCAGCAGCCACCGGGACAGACTACGTTATAGCAATCAGCCCCAGCATTTT | CASSHRDRLRYSNQPQHF
TRBJ2-7 | many | TRBV11-2 | NA | TGTGCCAGCAGCTTAGATGAATCCCACCGACTTTACGAGCAGTACTTC | CASSLDESHRLYEQYF
TRBJ1-1 | NA | TRBV30 | NA | TGTTCCTGGAGTAGGGGGGCGGTGAACACTGAAGCTTTCTTT | CSWSRGAVNTEAFF
TRBJ2-7 | many | TRBV29-1 | NA | TGCAGCGTGGCCCCGGGGCGGTTTTATTACGAGCAGTACTTC | CSVAPGRFYYEQYF
TRBJ2-3 | few | TRBV6-1 | TRBD1 | TGTGCCAGCAGTCCACACAGGGGGGATACGCAGTATTTT | CASSPHRGDTQYF
TRBJ1-6 | many | TRBV7-2 | NA | TGTGCCAGCAGCTTAACCGGGACAAGAATCTATTCACCCCTCCACTTT | CASSLTGTRIYSPLHF
TRBJ2-4 | NA | TRBV7-9 | NA | TGTGCCAGCAGCTTAGAACCAAACATTCAGTACTTC | CASSLEPNIQYF
TRBJ2-3 | many | TRBV7-8 | NA | TGTGCCAGCAGCTTAGACAGGAACACAGATACGCAGTATTTT | CASSLDRNTDTQYF
TRBJ2-5 | few | TRBV2 | NA | TGTGCCAGCACGGGGTCCTGGGAGACCCAGTACTTC | CASTGSWETQYF
TRBJ2-1 | many | TRBV6-2/TRBV6-3 | NA | TGTGCCAGCAGCCTTTTCGGGGATGAGCAGTTCTTC | CASSLFGDEQFF
TRBJ2-7 | many | TRBV4-1 | TRBD1 | TGCGCCAGCAGCCAAGATCCACAGGGGAGTAGGTACGAGCAGTACTTC | CASSQDPQGSRYEQYF
TRBJ1-2 | many | TRBV29-1 | NA | TGCAGCGTTGAAGATCGGGGCGGCTACACCTTC | CSVEDRGGYTF
TRBJ2-7 | many | TRBV20-1 | TRBD2 | TGCAGTGCTAGAGCCGGGACTAGCGCCTACGAGCAGTACTTC | CSARAGTSAYEQYF
TRBJ2-3 | many | TRBV20-1 | TRBD2 | TGCAGTGCTGGTCCTTCTCGACTAGCGGGGGGGCTAATCACAGATACGCAGTATTTT | CSAGPSRLAGGLITDTQYF
TRBJ2-3 | NA | TRBV7-3 | TRBD1 | TGTGCCAGCAGCACGACAGGGCTTGTCACAGATACGCAGTATTTT | CASSTTGLVTDTQYF
TRBJ2-7 | NA | TRBV4-1 | NA | TGCGCCAGCAGCCAAGCCGGGACTGCCGCCTACGAGCAGTACTTC | CASSQAGTAAYEQYF